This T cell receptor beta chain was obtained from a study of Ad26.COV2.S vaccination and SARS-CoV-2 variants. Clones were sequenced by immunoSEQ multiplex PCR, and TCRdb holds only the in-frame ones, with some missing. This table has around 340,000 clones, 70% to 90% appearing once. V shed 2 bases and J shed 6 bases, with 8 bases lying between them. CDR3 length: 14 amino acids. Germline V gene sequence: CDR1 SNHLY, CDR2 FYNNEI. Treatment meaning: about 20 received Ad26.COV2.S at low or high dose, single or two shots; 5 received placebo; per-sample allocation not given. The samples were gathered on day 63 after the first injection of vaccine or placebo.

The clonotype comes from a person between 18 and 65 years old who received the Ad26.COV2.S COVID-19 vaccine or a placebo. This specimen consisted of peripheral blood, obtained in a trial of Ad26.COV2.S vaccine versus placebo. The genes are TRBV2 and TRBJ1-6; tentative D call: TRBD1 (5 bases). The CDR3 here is CASSERQGNSPLHF. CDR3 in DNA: TGTGCCAGCAGTGAACGGCAGGGTAATTCACCCCTCCACTTT. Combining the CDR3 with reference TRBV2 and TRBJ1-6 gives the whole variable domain EPEVTQTPSHQVTQMGQEVILRCVPISNHLYFYWYRQILGQKVEFLVSFYNNEISEKSEIFDDQFSVERPDGSNFTLKIRSTKLEDSAMYFCASSERQGNSPLHFGNGTRLTVT.